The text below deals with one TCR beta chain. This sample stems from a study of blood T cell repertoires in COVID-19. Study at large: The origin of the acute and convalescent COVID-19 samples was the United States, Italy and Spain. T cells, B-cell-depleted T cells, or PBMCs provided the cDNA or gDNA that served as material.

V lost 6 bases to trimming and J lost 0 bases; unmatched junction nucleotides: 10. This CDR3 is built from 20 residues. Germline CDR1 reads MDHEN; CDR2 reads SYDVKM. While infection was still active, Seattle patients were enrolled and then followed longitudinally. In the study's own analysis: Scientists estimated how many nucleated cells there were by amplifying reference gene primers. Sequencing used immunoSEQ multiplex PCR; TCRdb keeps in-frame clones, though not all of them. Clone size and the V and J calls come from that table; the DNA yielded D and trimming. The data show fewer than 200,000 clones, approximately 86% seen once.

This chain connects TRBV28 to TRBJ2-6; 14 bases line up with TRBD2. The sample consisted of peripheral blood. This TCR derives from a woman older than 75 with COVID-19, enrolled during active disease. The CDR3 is CASSHKGLAGGSSGANVLTF. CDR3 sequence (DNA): TGTGCCAGCAGCCATAAAGGACTAGCGGGAGGCTCCTCTGGGGCCAACGTCCTGACTTTC.